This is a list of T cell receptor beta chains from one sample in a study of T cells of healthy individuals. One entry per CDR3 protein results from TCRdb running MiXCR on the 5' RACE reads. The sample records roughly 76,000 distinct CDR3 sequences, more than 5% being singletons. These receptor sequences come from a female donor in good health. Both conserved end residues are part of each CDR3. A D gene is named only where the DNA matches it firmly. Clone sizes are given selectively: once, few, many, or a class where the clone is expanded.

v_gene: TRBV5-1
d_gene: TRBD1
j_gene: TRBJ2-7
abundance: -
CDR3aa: CASSLGQGRHEQYF
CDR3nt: TGCGCCAGCAGCTTGGGACAGGGCAGGCACGAGCAGTACTTC

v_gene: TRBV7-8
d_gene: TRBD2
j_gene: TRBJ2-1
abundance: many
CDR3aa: CASSPRSLAGSNEQFF
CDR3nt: TGTGCCAGCAGCCCTAGATCACTAGCGGGAAGCAATGAGCAGTTCTTC

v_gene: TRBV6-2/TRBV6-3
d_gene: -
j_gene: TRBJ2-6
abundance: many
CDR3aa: CASSYGGDSGANVLTF
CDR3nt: TGTGCCAGCAGTTACGGAGGGGACTCTGGGGCCAACGTCCTGACTTTC

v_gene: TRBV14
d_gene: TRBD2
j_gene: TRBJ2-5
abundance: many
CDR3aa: CASSTGTSGQETQYF
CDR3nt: TGTGCCAGCAGTACCGGGACTAGCGGACAAGAGACCCAGTACTTC

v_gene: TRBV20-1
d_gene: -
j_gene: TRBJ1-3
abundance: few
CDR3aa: CSAKPGAAPGNTIYF
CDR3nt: TGCAGTGCCAAACCAGGGGCCGCCCCTGGAAACACCATATATTTT

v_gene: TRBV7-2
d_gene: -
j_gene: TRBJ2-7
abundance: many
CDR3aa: CASSSRTTSGYEQYF
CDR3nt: TGTGCCAGCAGTTCCCGGACCACGAGTGGCTACGAGCAGTACTTC

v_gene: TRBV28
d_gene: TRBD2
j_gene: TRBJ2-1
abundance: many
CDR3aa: CASSLPSGRPQYYNEQFF
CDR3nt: TGTGCCAGCAGTTTACCGAGCGGGAGGCCACAATATTACAATGAGCAGTTCTTC

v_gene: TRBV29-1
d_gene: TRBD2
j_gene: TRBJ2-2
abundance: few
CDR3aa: CSVRTSPARRTGELFF
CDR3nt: TGCAGCGTCCGGACTAGCCCCGCCCGCCGAACCGGGGAGCTGTTTTTT

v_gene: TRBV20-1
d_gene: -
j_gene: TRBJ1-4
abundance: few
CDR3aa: CSAKQGWTNEKLFF
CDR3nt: TGCAGTGCTAAGCAGGGGTGGACTAATGAAAAACTGTTTTTT

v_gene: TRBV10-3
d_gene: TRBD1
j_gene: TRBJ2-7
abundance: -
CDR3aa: CAISGQGYEQYF
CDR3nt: TGTGCCATCAGTGGACAGGGCTACGAGCAGTACTTC

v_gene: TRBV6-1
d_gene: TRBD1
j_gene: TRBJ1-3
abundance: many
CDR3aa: CATNRQGGSGNTIYF
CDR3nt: TGTGCCACCAACCGACAGGGCGGATCTGGAAACACCATATATTTT

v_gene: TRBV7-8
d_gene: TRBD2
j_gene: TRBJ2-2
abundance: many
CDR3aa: CASTRTSGDGELFF
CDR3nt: TGTGCCAGCACCCGGACCAGCGGGGACGGGGAGCTGTTTTTT

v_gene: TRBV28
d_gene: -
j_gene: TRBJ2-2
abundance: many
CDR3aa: CASRAGTQDPGELFF
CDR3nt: TGTGCCAGCAGGGCGGGGACACAAGACCCCGGGGAGCTGTTTTTT

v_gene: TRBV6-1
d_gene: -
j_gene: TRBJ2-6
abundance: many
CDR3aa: CASSEPGLKSGANVLTF
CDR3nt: TGTGCCAGCAGTGAGCCGGGACTCAAGTCTGGGGCCAACGTCCTGACTTTC

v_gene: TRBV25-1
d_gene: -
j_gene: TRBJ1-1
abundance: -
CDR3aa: CASSTNSPEAFF
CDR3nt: TGTGCCAGCAGCACGAATTCCCCTGAAGCTTTCTTT

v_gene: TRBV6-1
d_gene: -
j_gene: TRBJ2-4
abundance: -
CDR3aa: CASSEHVVSAKNIQYF
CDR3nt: TGTGCCAGCAGTGAACACGTGGTCTCAGCCAAAAACATTCAGTACTTC

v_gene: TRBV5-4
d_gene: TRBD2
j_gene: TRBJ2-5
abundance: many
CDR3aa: CASSSVGEGGKTQYF
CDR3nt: TGTGCCAGCAGTAGTGTGGGGGAGGGCGGGAAGACCCAGTACTTC

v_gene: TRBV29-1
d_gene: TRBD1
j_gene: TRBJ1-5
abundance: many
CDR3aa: CSVGTGVGQPQHF
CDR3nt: TGCAGCGTTGGGACAGGGGTAGGGCAGCCCCAGCATTTT

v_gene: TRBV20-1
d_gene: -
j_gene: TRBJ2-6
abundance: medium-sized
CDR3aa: CSASFSGSGANVLTF
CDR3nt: TGCAGTGCTAGCTTTTCAGGGTCGGGGGCCAACGTCCTGACTTTC

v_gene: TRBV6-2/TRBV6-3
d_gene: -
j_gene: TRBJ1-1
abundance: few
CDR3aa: CASSYWQNTEAFF
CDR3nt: TGTGCCAGCAGTTATTGGCAGAACACTGAAGCTTTCTTT

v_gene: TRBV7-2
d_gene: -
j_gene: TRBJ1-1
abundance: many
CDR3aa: CASRDGLDPNTEAFF
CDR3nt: TGTGCCAGCAGAGACGGGCTGGACCCGAACACTGAAGCTTTCTTT

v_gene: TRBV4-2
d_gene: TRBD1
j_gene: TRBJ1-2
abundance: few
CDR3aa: CASSRRQDRNNYGYTF
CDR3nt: TGTGCCAGCAGCCGCCGGCAGGACAGGAATAACTATGGCTACACCTTC

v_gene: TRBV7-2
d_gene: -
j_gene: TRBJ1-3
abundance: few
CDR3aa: CASSSGPQWRGGGNTIYF
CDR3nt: TGTGCCAGCAGCTCAGGCCCCCAGTGGAGGGGCGGTGGAAACACCATATATTTT

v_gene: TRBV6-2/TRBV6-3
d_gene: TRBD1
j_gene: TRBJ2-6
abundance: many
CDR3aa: CASTKYYATGTGRSGANVLTF
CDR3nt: TGTGCCAGCACCAAGTATTATGCAACGGGGACAGGGAGATCTGGGGCCAACGTCCTGACTTTC